The rows below give T cell receptor beta chains drawn from one sample of a study of breast tumors, draining lymph nodes, adjacent tissues. TCRdb used MiXCR to reprocess the multiplex PCR reads, holding one entry per CDR3 protein. Found here are approximately 120,000 distinct CDR3 sequences, about 20% of them singletons; the top ten hold roughly 2.2%. Material: axillary lymph node tissue. These receptors all stem from a female donor with breast cancer. Some clones in this sample may be carry-over from other donors' samples. Both conserved end residues are part of each CDR3. A D gene is named only where the DNA matches it firmly. Only part of the rows carry a size: once, few, many, or a class if the clone is expanded.

V	J	D	size	DNA	CDR3
TRBV18	TRBJ2-1	.	many	TGTGCCAGCTCACCGCCTGACAATGAGCAGTTCTTC	CASSPPDNEQFF
TRBV3-1	TRBJ2-7	.	many	TGTGCCAGCAGCCAAGGAAGCCCCCTTATCCCGTACTTC	CASSQGSPLIPYF
TRBV3-1	TRBJ2-7	.	many	TGTGCCAGCAGCCATATGGGGGAGGATTCCTACGAGCAGTACTTC	CASSHMGEDSYEQYF
TRBV6-6	TRBJ2-7	TRBD2	many	TGTGCCAGCAGTTACACCCATCCTACTAGCGGGAGTTACGAGCAGTACTTC	CASSYTHPTSGSYEQYF
TRBV2	TRBJ2-2	.	many	TGTGCCAGCAGGCGCAGGGGCGGCGGGGAGCTGTTTTTT	CASRRRGGGELFF
TRBV15	TRBJ2-1	TRBD1	many	TGTGCCACCAATCCGGGACAGGGGGGGAATGAGCAGTTCTTC	CATNPGQGGNEQFF
TRBV9	TRBJ2-1	TRBD2	many	TGTGCCAGCAGCGGGGGGAGAAGCGGGAGGAAAAACAATGAGCAGTTCTTC	CASSGGRSGRKNNEQFF
TRBV27	TRBJ2-1	.	many	TGTGCCAGCAGCGACGGATTCGGGTACAATGAGCAGTTCTTC	CASSDGFGYNEQFF
TRBV2	TRBJ1-6	.	many	TGTGCCAGCAAACAGGGTTGGGATTCACCCCTCCACTTT	CASKQGWDSPLHF
TRBV28	TRBJ2-1	TRBD1	.	TGTGCCAGCAGTTTGCACAGGGGAAACTCCTACAATAAGCAGTTCTTC	CASSLHRGNSYNKQFF
TRBV20-1	TRBJ2-1	.	many	TGCAGTGCCTCTTGGGGGAATTCCTACAATGAGCAGTTCTTC	CSASWGNSYNEQFF
TRBV2	TRBJ2-3	.	many	TGTGCCAGCGGATTAGGGCTCTCAGATACGCAGTATTTT	CASGLGLSDTQYF
TRBV30	TRBJ1-2	TRBD1	many	TGTGCCTGGAGTTCGGACAGGGGCGGCTACACCTTC	CAWSSDRGGYTF
TRBV28	TRBJ2-7	.	.	TGTGCCAGCAGTCCGATGACAGGTAGTGGGGCCTACGAGCAGTACTTC	CASSPMTGSGAYEQYF
TRBV30	TRBJ2-7	.	many	TGTGCCTGGAGTGTACTGAGGCGCGAGCAGTACTTC	CAWSVLRREQYF